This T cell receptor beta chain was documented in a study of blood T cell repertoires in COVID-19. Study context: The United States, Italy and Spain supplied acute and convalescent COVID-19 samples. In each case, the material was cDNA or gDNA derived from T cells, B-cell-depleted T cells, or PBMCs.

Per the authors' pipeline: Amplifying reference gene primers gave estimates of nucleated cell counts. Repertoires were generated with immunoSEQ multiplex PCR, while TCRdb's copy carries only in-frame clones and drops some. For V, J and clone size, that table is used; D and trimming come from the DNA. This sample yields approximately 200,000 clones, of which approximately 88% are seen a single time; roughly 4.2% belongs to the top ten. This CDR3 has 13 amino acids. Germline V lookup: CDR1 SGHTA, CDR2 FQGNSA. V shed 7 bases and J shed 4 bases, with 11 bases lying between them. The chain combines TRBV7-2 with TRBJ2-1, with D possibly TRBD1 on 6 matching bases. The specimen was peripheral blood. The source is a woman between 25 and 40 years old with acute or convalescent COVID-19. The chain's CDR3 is CASTLGAYNEQFF. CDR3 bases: TGTGCCAGCACCCTGGGGGCATACAATGAGCAGTTCTTC. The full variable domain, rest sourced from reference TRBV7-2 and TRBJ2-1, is GAGVSQSPSNKVTEKGKDVELRCDPISGHTALYWYRQSLGQGLEFLIYFQGNSAPDKSGLPSDRFSAERTGGSVSTLTIQRTQQEDSAVYLCASTLGAYNEQFFGPGTRLTVL.